These 29 T cell receptor beta chains share one sample of origin, sequenced in a study of kidney transplant recipient with SARS-CoV-2 infection. TCRdb re-called the reads with MiXCR, one entry per CDR3 protein. Seen here are some 220,000 distinct CDR3 sequences, more than 25% observed once, and the top ten hold almost 7.5%. The sequenced sample was a blood sample, obtained at baseline and on day 111 from a kidney transplant recipient. The receptor set was obtained from a male patient in his 30s who had COVID-19 and was a kidney transplant recipient. Some T cells may be transferred from the graft donor.

About this clonotype itself: Mismatch with germline at one junction end may stem from a read error. V and J are TRBV20-1 and TRBJ2-2; 7 nucleotides align to TRBD2. The CDR3 is 15 amino acids. The V gene's germline CDR1 is DFQATT and CDR2 SNEGSKA (reference sequence). CDR3 amino acids: CSANPVRGNTGELVF. CDR3 DNA: TGCAGTGCTAACCCCGTGCGGGGGAACACCGGGGAGCTGGTTTTT.

This clonotype was recorded many times. The J gene is TRBJ1-2, the V gene TRBV6-5; D unresolved. This CDR3 comprises 11 residues. V lost 6 bases and J lost 5, with 7 bases in between. Germline lookup yields CDR1 MNHEY and CDR2 SVGAGI. The CDR3 coding sequence is TGTGCCAGCAGGACACTGTATGGCTACACCTTC. Its protein is CASRTLYGYTF.

Points on this clonotype: One end of the junction fails to match germline, which may point to a read error. This chain uses TRBV10-1 with TRBJ2-4, with 14 bases that match TRBD2. The CDR3 has 17 residues. The V gene's germline CDR1 is WNHNN and CDR2 SYGVQD (reference sequence). The CDR3 sequence: CASSDEEGTSGRPEQSF. In DNA form, the CDR3 reads TGCGCCAGCAGTGATGAGGAGGGGACTAGCGGGAGACCTGAGCAGTCCTTC.

This clonotype occurred many times. This chain links TRBV15 with TRBJ1-2, with D uncertain. The CDR3 is 17 amino acids. Germline-derived CDR1 and CDR2 are LNHNV and YYDKDF (reference sequence). V lost 5 bases and J lost 4, with 23 bases in between. This CDR3 reads CATSSSLRCGKTYGYTF. In DNA, the CDR3 is TGTGCCACCAGCTCAAGTTTAAGGTGTGGAAAGACCTATGGCTACACCTTC.

This clonotype appeared many times. The V call is TRBV10-3, the J call TRBJ2-4; tentatively, D is TRBD2 (6 bases). Looked up from germline, CDR1 is ENHRY and CDR2 is SYGVKD. V lost 4 bases and J 6 bases, leaving 7 bases between the germline ends. This CDR3 spans 12 amino acids. This CDR3 is CAISAGGNIQYF. Here the CDR3 DNA reads TGTGCCATCAGTGCCGGGGGAAACATTCAGTACTTC.

This clonotype showed up many times. The chain is built from TRBV12-3 or TRBV12-4 and TRBJ2-1, with D perhaps TRBD2 (6 bases). The ends were cut back, 6 bases at V and 11 bases at J, with 17 bases in the middle. This CDR3 region has 13 residues. This CDR3 reads CASSARGTPKQFF. CDR3 nucleotide sequence: TGTGCCAGCAGCGCCCGCGGGACTCCGAAGCAGTTCTTC.

Worth noting for this clonotype: Since the CDR3 does not end with the conserved phenylalanine or tryptophan, this likely comes from a read error. This rearrangement joins TRBV13 to TRBJ1-2; a possible D gene is TRBD1 (5 bases). Germline CDR1 and CDR2: PRHDT and FYEKMQ (reference sequence). V was pared by 0 bases and J by 8 bases, with 10 bases between. The CDR3 contains 13 residues. CDR3 DNA sequence: TGTGCCAGCAGCTTAGGCAGGGCTTTGGGCTACACCCTC. This translates into CASSLGRALGYTL.

Concerning this clonotype: Just one base apart from a much larger clone, this may be a read error. This chain links TRBV27 with TRBJ2-4; 12 bases align to TRBD1. The DNA end is more similar to TRBJ2-7, so the J call may be wrong. Germline values: CDR1 MNHEY, CDR2 SMNVEV (reference sequence). This CDR3 is built from 16 residues. CDR3 in DNA: TGTGCCAGCAGTTTATCGGGGACAGGGGGCTACCACGAGCAGTACTTC. Amino acid sequence: CASSLSGTGGYHEQYF.

The rearrangement links TRBV3-1 to TRBJ2-7; D not certain. The DNA end favors TRBJ2-5, so the J call may be wrong. This CDR3 spans 17 amino acids. CDR1 and CDR2 from the germline V gene are LGHDT and YNNKEL (reference sequence). CDR3 coding DNA: TGTGCCAGCGGCTTAAGGCATCCCATTTCTTTCTCTGAGACCCAGTACTTC. Encoded protein: CASGLRHPISFSETQYF.

This clonotype has ten or more counts. V is TRBV28 and J is TRBJ1-6; D possibly corresponds to TRBD1 (6 bases). Deletions cut 3 bases from V and 7 bases from J, with 10 bases between. Germline V gives CDR1 MDHEN, CDR2 SYDVKM. The CDR3 extends over 14 amino acids. The CDR3 spells CASSLGGENSPLHF. The CDR3 nucleotides are TGTGCCAGCAGTTTGGGGGGCGAGAATTCACCCCTCCACTTT.

Points on this clonotype: A much larger clone differs by one base, so this may be a read error. The V call is TRBV24-1, the J call TRBJ1-2; no clear D gene. The V gene lost 6 bases and the J gene lost 4 bases, with 23 bases spanning the gap. From germline, CDR1 is KGHDR and CDR2 SFDVKD. This CDR3 contains 17 residues. CDR3 loop: CATSSTFSTRKTYGYTF. The DNA for the CDR3 is TGTGCCACCAGTAGTACATTTAGTACCAGAAAGACCTATGGCTACACCTTC.

On this clonotype: A much larger clone is a single base away; this may be a read error. This chain joins TRBV5-5 and TRBJ1-2, with TRBD1 as a possible D gene (5 bases). Looked up from germline, CDR1 is SGHKS and CDR2 is YYEKEE (reference sequence). The CDR3 extends over 16 amino acids. CDR3: CDSTLSLGARGYGYTF. CDR3 nucleotide sequence: TGTGACAGCACGCTATCTCTTGGGGCGCGCGGCTATGGCTACACCTTC.

With respect to this clonotype: Just one base apart from a much larger clone, this may be a read error. This chain connects TRBV2 to TRBJ1-5; D is uncertain. The CDR3 runs 18 residues. Germline V gene data show CDR1 as SNHLY and CDR2 as FYNNEI. Trimming stripped 6 bases from V and 6 bases from J, with 27 bases between. This CDR3 is CASSFTTRSKPQVQPQHF. The CDR3 DNA reads as TGTGCCAGCAGCTTTACGACAAGGTCGAAACCGCAGGTTCAGCCCCAGCATTTT. The variable domain in full, completed from reference TRBV2 and TRBJ1-5, reads EPEVTQTPSHQVTQMGQEVILRCVPISNHLYFYWYRQILGQKVEFLVSFYNNEISEKSEIFDDQFSVERPDGSNFTLKIRSTKLEDSAMYFCASSFTTRSKPQVQPQHFGDGTRLSIL.

This clonotype was counted ten times or more. The chain's CDR3 is CASSLVEDGPEQYF. For the CDR3, the DNA is TGTGCCAGCAGCTTAGTCGAAGACGGGCCCGAGCAGTACTTC. The chain uses TRBV7-9 and TRBJ2-7, with D unclear. The germline gives CDR1 SEHNR, CDR2 FQNEAQ (reference sequence). The V end lost 1 base, the J end lost 6 bases, and 13 bases lay between the germline ends. The CDR3 covers 14 residues. Variable domain in full (rest from reference TRBV7-9 and TRBJ2-7): DTGVSQNPRHKITKRGQNVTFRCDPISEHNRLYWYRQTLGQGPEFLTYFQNEAQLEKSRLLSDRFSAERPKGSFSTLEIQRTEQGDSAMYLCASSLVEDGPEQYFGPGTRLTVT.

In regard to this clonotype: A read error may be the cause here, since a much bigger clone is one base away. The V and J genes are TRBV3-1 and TRBJ1-1; D is unresolved. Trimming shortened V by 6 bases and J by 4 bases, and 24 bases separated the two germline ends. The germline CDR1 and CDR2 sequences are LGHDT and YNNKEL (reference sequence). This CDR3 contains 17 residues. The CDR3 loop reads CASRAIFPISIRTEAFF. Here the CDR3 DNA reads TGTGCCAGCAGGGCCATTTTTCCCATTTCAATTCGCACTGAAGCTTTCTTT.

A word on this clonotype: A much larger clonotype is one base distant, so this may be a read error. V usage is TRBV2 and J usage is TRBJ1-6; tentative D call: TRBD1 (6 bases). The CDR3 length is 14 residues. The germline CDR1 and CDR2 sequences are SNHLY and FYNNEI. In DNA, the CDR3 is TGTGCCAGCGGTGAAGGAGAGGGGGTCTCACCCCTCCACTTT. This sequence encodes CASGEGEGVSPLHF.

The chain couples TRBV20-1 to TRBJ2-7, with 12 bases aligning to TRBD2. The germline V gene has CDR1 DFQATT and CDR2 SNEGSKA (reference sequence). Unmatched junction bases numbered 2, after V lost 7 bases and J lost 4 bases. The CDR3 consists of 12 residues. Here the CDR3 DNA reads TGCAGTGTCGGACTAGCGGGATACGAGCAGTACTTC. It encodes CSVGLAGYEQYF.

With respect to this clonotype: This sequence may be a read error, since a much larger clone differs from it by one base. The chain employs TRBV18 and TRBJ1-6; D ambiguous. Germline values: CDR1 KGHSH, CDR2 LQKENI. This CDR3 has 13 amino acids. The germline V and J ends were trimmed by 2 bases and 9 bases, with 8 bases remaining between them. CDR3 region: CASSPSESSPLHF. CDR3 DNA sequence: TGTGCCAGCTCACCATCGGAAAGTTCACCCCTCCACTTT.

This clonotype was counted many times. The chain joins TRBV4-2 to TRBJ1-4; no clear D gene. Germline V gene lookup returns CDR1 LGHNA and CDR2 YNFKEQ. The CDR3 totals 14 residues. Trimming stripped 4 bases from V and 6 bases from J, with 12 bases between. The CDR3 sequence is CASSPGKIYEKLFF. In nucleotides, the CDR3 is TGTGCCAGCAGCCCGGGGAAGATTTATGAAAAACTGTTTTTT.

Only a few counts were recorded for this clonotype. The V call is TRBV20-1, the J call TRBJ2-3, with no clear D. Trimming removed 3 bases from V and 4 bases from J, with 11 bases in between. This CDR3 contains 13 residues. Germline lookup yields CDR1 DFQATT and CDR2 SNEGSKA (reference sequence). The CDR3 protein is CSASRVQPDTQYF. In DNA, the CDR3 is TGCAGTGCTAGTAGGGTCCAGCCAGATACGCAGTATTTT.

V usage is TRBV5-4 and J usage is TRBJ2-4; maybe TRBD2 (6 bases). Matching the DNA end better, TRBJ2-1 makes the J call doubtful. The germline V gene encodes CDR1 SGHNT and CDR2 YYREEE (reference sequence). This CDR3 is built from 15 residues. CDR3 DNA sequence: TGTGCCAGCAGCGACCGGGACTTCGACGCCCCTGAGCAGTTCTTC. It specifies CASSDRDFDAPEQFF.

About this clonotype: This may be a read error: a much more frequent sequence differs by one nucleotide. The chain links TRBV10-1 to TRBJ2-7; 8 nucleotides agree with TRBD1. The CDR3 is 13 residues long. Germline V gene lookup returns CDR1 WNHNN and CDR2 SYGVQD (reference sequence). The V and J ends lost 8 bases and 2 bases, in that order; junction bases with no gene match: 5. CDR3 in amino acids: CASGGQGPYEQYF. CDR3 bases: TGCGCCAGCGGTGGACAGGGTCCCTACGAGCAGTACTTC.

This clonotype was observed many times. The J gene is TRBJ2-5, the V gene TRBV6-2 or TRBV6-3; 9 bases agree with TRBD2. Per the germline V gene, CDR1 is MNHEY and CDR2 is SVGEGT. Trimming removed 2 bases from V and 3 bases from J; junction bases left unmatched: 1. The CDR3 runs 14 residues. Here the CDR3 DNA reads TGTGCCAGCAGTTACGGACTAGCGAAAGAGACCCAGTACTTC. Encoded protein: CASSYGLAKETQYF.

This clonotype came up once. Possible read error: a much larger clone is one base away. The J gene is TRBJ2-5, the V gene TRBV10-2, with 11 bases aligning to TRBD2. The last part of the DNA fits TRBJ2-7 better; the J call may be wrong. Germline assignment: CDR1 WSHSY and CDR2 SAAADI. This CDR3 contains 15 residues. CDR3 in DNA: TGTGCCATCAGTGAACCTAGCGGGAGGTTTTACGAGCAGTACTTC. Protein sequence: CAISEPSGRFYEQYF.

For this clonotype: This sequence may be a read error, since a much larger clone differs from it by one base. The chain carries TRBV11-2 and TRBJ2-2; D unresolved. The CDR3 has 16 amino acids. CDR1 and CDR2 from the germline V gene are SGHAT and FQNNGV. Trimming shortened V by 4 bases and J by 7 bases, and 19 bases separated the two germline ends. In DNA form, the CDR3 reads TGTGCCAGCAGCTCCGGGTGGCAGGCCAGCAACGGGGAGCTGTTTTTT. This sequence encodes CASSSGWQASNGELFF.

This clonotype was counted ten times or more. The V gene is TRBV9, the J gene TRBJ2-2; TRBD2 aligns across 10 bases. There are 18 residues in the CDR3. Germline V gene data show CDR1 as SGDLS and CDR2 as YYNGEE. V dropped 4 bases and J dropped 0; count of bases not matched to a gene: 9. Written as DNA, the CDR3 is TGTGCCAGCAGCTTCAGGACTAGCGGCGCACCGAACACCGGGGAGCTGTTTTTT. Residues: CASSFRTSGAPNTGELFF.

This clonotype appeared many times. The J gene is TRBJ2-1, the V gene TRBV7-9; 12 bases align to TRBD1. CDR1 and CDR2 from the germline V gene are SEHNR and FQNEAQ (reference sequence). V lost 5 bases and J lost 5; bases outside the gene matches: 7. CDR3 length: 16 residues. DNA for the CDR3: TGTGCCAGCAGCCCTCCGGGACAGGGGGCGAACAATGAGCAGTTCTTC. Translating it yields CASSPPGQGANNEQFF.

This clonotype was detected only a few times. This sequence joins TRBV5-1 and TRBJ2-1; TRBD1 aligns across 12 bases. In germline, CDR1 is SGHRS, CDR2 YFSETQ. The CDR3 runs 20 residues. J was trimmed by 0 bases and V by 3 bases; bases with no gene match: 13. The CDR3 sequence: CASSWPGTGGGWSSYNEQFF. The CDR3 coding sequence is TGCGCCAGCAGCTGGCCCGGGACAGGGGGCGGTTGGAGCTCCTACAATGAGCAGTTCTTC.

This clonotype was found many times. The chain recombines TRBV27 with TRBJ2-2, with D possibly matching TRBD1 (6 bases). The CDR3 totals 16 residues. V was trimmed by 5 bases and J by 2 bases, leaving 15 bases between them. Germline lookup yields CDR1 MNHEY and CDR2 SMNVEV (reference sequence). The CDR3 nucleotides are TGTGCCAGCAGTCCAGCCGGGACACGAAACACCGGGGAGCTGTTTTTT. Translated, it gives CASSPAGTRNTGELFF.